The sequence of this T cell receptor (beta chain) was determined in a study of blood T cell repertoires in COVID-19. At the level of the study: Material from acute and convalescent COVID-19 was sourced from the United States, Italy and Spain. Nucleic acid was either cDNA or gDNA, and it came from T cells, B-cell-depleted T cells, or PBMCs.

Under the authors' procedure: The assay estimated nucleated cells by amplifying reference gene primers. Clones were sequenced by immunoSEQ multiplex PCR, and TCRdb holds only the in-frame ones, with some missing. V and J calls and clone size come straight from that table; D and trimming were deduced from the DNA. The repertoire holds more than 200,000 clones, roughly nine tenths seen once, with less than 2% in the top ten. The TCR sequence derives from a man aged 65-85 years with acute or convalescent COVID-19. Specimen: peripheral blood.

CDR3 sequence reads: CAIRGLGETQYF. The CDR3 coding sequence is TGTGCCATCAGGGGACTCGGGGAGACCCAGTACTTC. The chain recombines TRBV10-3 with TRBJ2-5; TRBD2 might be the D (6 bases). V was clipped by 6 bases and J by 5 bases, with 10 bases between them. Germline CDR1 ENHRY, CDR2 SYGVKD. CDR3 length: 12 residues.